This TCR beta chain emerged from a study of T-cell reconstitution after alpha-beta-depleted transplantation in children. With 3 bases removed from V and 2 bases from J, the gap between germline ends came to 5 bases. Germline V gene lookup returns CDR1 SEHNR and CDR2 FQNEAQ (reference sequence). The CDR3 is 12 residues long. Study-wide findings and caveats: Once a year had passed after transplant, T-cell counts and diversity came mostly from newly produced T cells. Expanded graft clones, several hundred of them, were reportedly the source of alpha-beta T cells about two months after transplant.

Using unique molecular identifiers, the investigators prepared the TCRbeta library. TCRdb called the PCR reads again in MiXCR, with one record for every CDR3 protein. The repertoire holds 500,000 to 650,000 distinct CDR3 sequences, with roughly 11% as singletons. This clonotype was counted ten times or more. Antigen unknown. The TCR was taken from a female patient aged 2 to 10 who had a stem cell transplant for aplastic anemia, so the T cells may come from the graft donor. Material: PBMCs, mostly from graft donor cells, obtained 180 days after TCRalphabeta/CD19-depleted stem cell transplant. The J gene is TRBJ2-7, the V gene TRBV7-9; no reliable D call. CDR3 region: CASSFPPYEQYF. As DNA, the CDR3 is TGTGCCAGCAGCTTCCCCCCCTACGAGCAGTACTTC.